Listed here is a single T cell receptor beta chain. Using immunoSEQ multiplex PCR, the repertoire was profiled, and TCRdb retains in-frame clones only, with some absent. Of 950,000 to 1,100,000 clones detected, about 75% appear once; the ten largest clones hold approximately 1.5%. There are 15 residues in the CDR3. Trimming removed 4 bases at V and 0 bases at J, with 13 bases between. The germline V gene has CDR1 SGHNT and CDR2 YYREEE (reference sequence). This entry is derived from a study of shared clonotypes between healthy human individuals. Nashville, Tennessee was home to all donors, each a Caucasian adult.

The receptor was derived from a man aged 18 to 29 in good health. Sequencing was done on a sample of memory CD4+ T cells sorted from blood. The subset was: CD45RA-negative fraction. The rearrangement joins TRBV5-4 to TRBJ2-5; TRBD1 might be the D (6 bases). This CDR3 reads CASSAGTGNQETQYF. The CDR3 nucleotides read TGTGCCAGCAGCGCCGGCACAGGGAACCAAGAGACCCAGTACTTC.